This T cell receptor beta chain was recorded in a study of blood T cell repertoires in COVID-19. Whole-study context: Samples taken during acute and convalescent COVID-19 were collected in the United States, Italy and Spain. PBMCs, B-cell-depleted T cells, or T cells provided the cDNA or gDNA that made up the material.

Germline values: CDR1 SGDLS, CDR2 YYNGEE. V gave up 4 bases and J gave up 2 bases, with 14 bases separating them. This CDR3 is built from 15 residues. Original analysis: Reference gene primer amplification in the assay estimated nucleated cell counts. Sequencing used immunoSEQ multiplex PCR; TCRdb keeps in-frame clones, though not all of them. That table supplies the V and J calls and clone size; D and trimming were determined from the DNA. The data hold about 190,000 clones, with about nine tenths observed a single time. This clonotype originated in a man aged 25 to 40 with acute or convalescent COVID-19. The gene calls are TRBV9 and TRBJ2-3, with D possibly being TRBD2 (5 bases). Specimen: peripheral blood. CDR3 sequence: CASSLTPGNTDTQYF. CDR3 nucleotides: TGTGCCAGCAGCTTGACCCCGGGGAACACAGATACGCAGTATTTT.